This T cell receptor (beta chain) appears in the sequencing data of a study of long-term antiretroviral therapy in people with HIV. Study results and caveats: Those clones which expanded before ART made up the dominant part of the repertoire at all time points. Spans of CDR3 length were tighter for HIV repertoires than for controls.

Each donor provided at least one pre-ART PBMC sample and at least two post-ART PBMC samples. Every one of the participants with HIV received treatment in the United States. The libraries were made with immunoSEQ v3.0 at survey level. Libraries were prepared by immunoSEQ multiplex PCR; TCRdb keeps only in-frame clonotypes and omits some of them. The data show fewer than 20,000 clones, under 85% seen once. Concerning this clone: Its cognate antigen is unknown.

Trimming left V 3 bases short and J 7 bases short, with 12 bases between. This CDR3 contains 14 residues. CDR1 is SEHNR and CDR2 is FQNEAQ in the germline V gene (reference sequence). The sample in question was unsorted PBMCs, obtained 0.3 years after starting antiretroviral therapy. The sequence came from a woman in her forties or fifties with HIV. This rearrangement joins TRBV7-9 to TRBJ1-4; possible D gene TRBD1, 6 bases. CDR3 coding DNA: TGTGCCAGCAGCTTCATGACAGGCGGTGAAAAACTGTTTTTT. Translation gives CASSFMTGGEKLFF.